This entry concerns a single TCR beta chain. Its antigen is still unknown. Cryopreserved PBMCs supplied about 2 micrograms of genomic DNA for TCR beta libraries. Profiled with immunoSEQ multiplex PCR; TCRdb holds only in-frame clones, not every one. Of approximately 120,000 clones listed, roughly 57% were seen once; the top ten hold 37%. This sample was included in a study of cytotoxic CD8 clonotypes in ibrutinib-treated CLL. Looking at the study overall: In all, under twelve patients were relapsed/refractory, approximately 14 were treatment-naive and 17 were IGHV unmutated.

The V end lost 4 bases, the J end lost 3 bases, and 19 bases lay between the germline ends. This CDR3 comprises 17 residues. Germline V gene sequence: CDR1 SGDLS, CDR2 YYNGEE. Study-wide results and caveats: Clonality rose at ibrutinib response, held steady in sustained remission, and fell toward baseline at progression. Measured clonality at baseline was greater than in age-matched healthy donors and tracked with circulating CD8+ T-cell counts.

The source was PBMCs, collected after 24 months of ibrutinib treatment. The chain is built from TRBV9 and TRBJ2-2; D tentatively reads TRBD1 or TRBD2 (5 bases each). This clonotype originated in a human donor with chronic lymphocytic leukemia. The CDR3 region has the DNA TGTGCCAGCAGCCCGTTGGGCCGGGGCCGTGACACCGGGGAGCTGTTTTTT. Its translation: CASSPLGRGRDTGELFF.